The rows below give T cell receptor beta chains drawn from one sample of a study of T-cell reconstitution after alpha-beta-depleted transplantation in children. In TCRdb, the PCR reads were re-called with MiXCR into one record per CDR3 protein. The top ten hold approximately 3% of the sample, which has roughly 170,000 distinct CDR3 sequences, approximately 6.6% seen once. The sequenced sample was PBMCs from the stem cell graft donor, obtained from the stem cell graft. The receptors originated from a human donor who donated a stem cell graft to a child with Wiskott-Aldrich syndrome. CDR3s include the opening cysteine and the closing phenylalanine or tryptophan. A D gene is named only where the DNA matches it firmly. Rows may omit the clone size; those that give it use once, few, many or a size class.

v_gene: TRBV24-1; d_gene: NA; abundance: many; len: 15; j_gene: TRBJ1-1; CDR3aa: CATSGLTASGTEAFF; CDR3nt: TGTGCCACCAGTGGCCTGACAGCGTCGGGGACTGAAGCTTTCTTT
v_gene: TRBV7-2; d_gene: NA; abundance: NA; len: 13; j_gene: TRBJ2-7; CDR3aa: CASSLARRNEQYF; CDR3nt: TGTGCCAGCAGCCTCGCGCGCCGAAACGAGCAGTACTTC
v_gene: TRBV20-1; d_gene: NA; abundance: many; len: 12; j_gene: TRBJ1-2; CDR3aa: CSARAGINGYTF; CDR3nt: TGCAGTGCTAGAGCCGGAATTAATGGCTACACCTTC
v_gene: TRBV5-1; d_gene: NA; abundance: many; len: 14; j_gene: TRBJ2-5; CDR3aa: CASSFGVPKETQYF; CDR3nt: TGCGCCAGCAGCTTCGGCGTTCCCAAAGAGACCCAGTACTTC
v_gene: TRBV3-1; d_gene: TRBD1; abundance: many; len: 14; j_gene: TRBJ1-1; CDR3aa: CASSQGQLNTEAFF; CDR3nt: TGTGCCAGCAGCCAGGGACAGCTGAACACTGAAGCTTTCTTT
v_gene: TRBV27; d_gene: NA; abundance: many; len: 14; j_gene: TRBJ2-1; CDR3aa: CASSFGPSYNEQFF; CDR3nt: TGTGCCAGCTCGTTTGGGCCCTCCTACAATGAGCAGTTCTTC
v_gene: TRBV6-5; d_gene: NA; abundance: many; len: 16; j_gene: TRBJ1-4; CDR3aa: CASSYSPGLSNEKLFF; CDR3nt: TGTGCCAGCAGTTACTCCCCGGGACTCTCTAATGAAAAACTGTTTTTT
v_gene: TRBV5-6; d_gene: TRBD2; abundance: many; len: 15; j_gene: TRBJ2-1; CDR3aa: CASSPPAGAINEQFF; CDR3nt: TGTGCCAGCAGCCCACCAGCGGGGGCCATCAATGAGCAGTTCTTC
v_gene: TRBV7-2; d_gene: TRBD2; abundance: NA; len: 14; j_gene: TRBJ2-7; CDR3aa: CASSLTRGRLWQYF; CDR3nt: TGTGCCAGCAGCTTAACTCGCGGGAGGTTATGGCAGTACTTC
v_gene: TRBV27; d_gene: NA; abundance: many; len: 12; j_gene: TRBJ2-7; CDR3aa: CASTRTLYEQYF; CDR3nt: TGTGCCAGCACTCGGACACTCTACGAGCAGTACTTC
v_gene: TRBV30; d_gene: TRBD1; abundance: NA; len: 15; j_gene: TRBJ1-1; CDR3aa: CAWERTGQGETEAFF; CDR3nt: TGTGCCTGGGAACGGACAGGGCAAGGGGAGACTGAAGCTTTCTTT
v_gene: TRBV25-1; d_gene: TRBD2; abundance: many; len: 14; j_gene: TRBJ2-7; CDR3aa: CASGGGNRHYEQYF; CDR3nt: TGTGCCAGCGGGGGGGGGAACAGACACTACGAGCAGTACTTC
v_gene: TRBV20-1; d_gene: NA; abundance: many; len: 14; j_gene: TRBJ2-7; CDR3aa: CSARDWESPLEQYF; CDR3nt: TGCAGTGCTAGAGATTGGGAGAGTCCTTTGGAGCAGTACTTC
v_gene: TRBV29-1; d_gene: TRBD2; abundance: many; len: 11; j_gene: TRBJ2-5; CDR3aa: CSTGGAKTQYF; CDR3nt: TGCAGCACGGGGGGGGCTAAGACCCAGTACTTC
v_gene: TRBV9; d_gene: NA; abundance: many; len: 12; j_gene: TRBJ2-2; CDR3aa: CASRSPLGELFF; CDR3nt: TGTGCCAGCAGGTCCCCCCTCGGGGAGCTGTTTTTT
v_gene: TRBV10-1; d_gene: TRBD2; abundance: many; len: 13; j_gene: TRBJ2-7; CDR3aa: CASSDSTSDEQYF; CDR3nt: TGCGCCAGCAGTGACTCAACTAGCGACGAGCAGTACTTC
v_gene: TRBV5-1; d_gene: TRBD1; abundance: many; len: 16; j_gene: TRBJ2-1; CDR3aa: CASSLAGQSTYNEQFF; CDR3nt: TGCGCCAGCAGCTTGGCGGGACAGTCGACCTACAATGAGCAGTTCTTC